This T cell receptor (beta chain) is from a study of beta chain features in type 1 diabetes. Expressed TCRB transcripts were sequenced after all isolated RNA was converted to cDNA. The repertoire was sequenced with immunoSEQ multiplex PCR; TCRdb's copy has only in-frame clones and lacks some. Found here are nearly 350,000 clones, approximately 10% of them singletons; the top ten hold more than 0.8%. In germline, CDR1 is MDHEN, CDR2 SYDVKM. This CDR3 is built from 16 residues. J gave up 6 bases and V 5 bases, and 8 bases lay outside the gene matches. Concerning this clone: Antigen unknown.

Study-wide results and caveats: Sampled from patients, naive, central memory and Treg TCRB repertoires appeared more similar than those sampled from healthy donors. Shortening that was moderate but significant affected the TCRB CDR3s of Type 1 diabetes patients in all four CD4+ subsets.

The sequence derives from a young man with type 1 diabetes. The sample taken for sequencing was central memory CD4+ T cells from blood. The chain uses TRBV28 and TRBJ2-3, with 13 bases aligning to TRBD2. CDR3 region: CASSGGTSGATDTQYF. The CDR3, as DNA: TGTGCCAGCAGTGGTGGGACTAGCGGGGCTACCGATACGCAGTATTTT.